Below are 12 T cell receptor beta chains sequenced from a single sample in a study of persistence of HIV-infected CD4 T cells. Cells were stimulated nonspecifically with anti-CD3/anti-CD28 magnetic beads. Responding CD4+ T cells were sorted by upregulation of both CD40 ligand and CD69. The immunoSEQ assay was version 4, run in survey mode. TCRdb's table, derived via immunoSEQ multiplex PCR, lists solely in-frame clones and lacks some. The sample carries under 55,000 clones, around 89% recorded once. Antigens of these TCRs are unknown. The specimen was CD4+ T cells sorted from PBMCs after approximately 20-hour stimulation, collected from a patient who received antiretroviral therapy. These receptors all come from an adult woman with HIV who was CMV-seropositive.

Of note for this clone: The same CDR3 can be traced to other DNA sequences in this sample. J is TRBJ2-1 and V is TRBV19; the D gene is possibly TRBD1 (6 bases). The V gene lost 0 bases and the J gene lost 1 base, with 7 bases spanning the gap. Germline CDR1 LNHDA, CDR2 SQIVND (reference sequence). The CDR3 consists of 15 residues. The CDR3 spells CASSIDRGSYNEQFF. DNA of the CDR3: TGTGCCAGTAGTATAGACAGGGGTTCCTACAATGAGCAGTTCTTC. Full variable domain (missing parts from reference TRBV19 and TRBJ2-1): DGGITQSPKYLFRKEGQNVTLSCEQNLNHDAMYWYRQDPGQGLRLIYYSQIVNDFQKGDIAEGYSVSREKKESFPLTVTSAQKNPTAFYLCASSIDRGSYNEQFFGPGTRLTVL.

This sequence joins TRBV6-5 and TRBJ1-3, with D unresolved. CDR1 is MNHEY, CDR2 SVGAGI, per germline. V was pared by 7 bases and J by 3 bases, with 13 bases between. The length of the CDR3 is 14 residues. DNA for the CDR3: TGTGCCAGCATCAACACCGGGAGTGGAAACACCATATATTTT. Protein sequence: CASINTGSGNTIYF.

The CDR3, as DNA: TGTGCCAGCAGCGTAGGGGGGACAGGGGACACTGAAGCTTTCTTT. Translating gives CASSVGGTGDTEAFF. The V call is TRBV9, the J call TRBJ1-1; 10 positions agree with TRBD1. Germline-derived CDR1 and CDR2 are SGDLS and YYNGEE. J gave up 3 bases and V 0 bases, and 2 bases lay outside the gene matches. This CDR3 comprises 15 residues.

The chain carries TRBV7-6 and TRBJ2-3, with 12 bases that match TRBD2. V was pared by 1 base and J by 4 bases, with 3 bases of the junction left unmatched. The CDR3 has 16 residues. CDR1 SGHVS and CDR2 FNYEAQ come from the germline V gene. The CDR3: CASSLVSSGGADTQYF. The CDR3 DNA reads TGTGCCAGCAGCTTAGTGTCTAGCGGGGGGGCAGATACGCAGTATTTT.

This chain links TRBV23-1 with TRBJ2-7, with D tentatively TRBD1 (6 bases). TRBV23-1 is classed as an ORF, of uncertain function. Trimming shortened V by 2 bases and J by 0 bases, and 11 bases separated the two germline ends. The CDR3 has 15 amino acids. The DNA of the CDR3 is TGCGCCAGCAGTCAAAAGGGGGACCTCTCCTACGAGCAGTACTTC. Protein sequence: CASSQKGDLSYEQYF.

The rearrangement uses TRBV3-1 (or the pseudogene TRBV3-2) and TRBJ2-5; 9 positions match TRBD2. Unmatched junction bases numbered 4, after V lost 3 bases and J lost 5 bases. The CDR3 extends over 14 amino acids. The V gene's germline CDR1 is LGHDT and CDR2 YNNKEL (reference sequence). As DNA, the CDR3 is TGTGCCAGCAGCCATCCTAGCGGGGTCGAGACCCAGTACTTC. It codes for CASSHPSGVETQYF.

This rearrangement joins TRBV30 to TRBJ2-1; D is uncertain. Germline V gene data show CDR1 as GTSNPN and CDR2 as SVGIG (reference sequence). V was shortened by 2 bases and J by 7 bases, with 12 bases between the two germline ends. This CDR3 has 13 residues. The chain's CDR3 is CAWSSGSNNEQFF. In DNA, the CDR3 is TGTGCCTGGAGTTCGGGCAGCAATAATGAGCAGTTCTTC.

The chain joins TRBV19 to TRBJ1-5; 8 nucleotides agree with TRBD1. Germline V CDR1 and CDR2: LNHDA, SQIVND (reference sequence). J lost 3 bases, V lost 8 bases, and 9 bases had no gene match. This CDR3 contains 15 residues. CDR3 region: CASRLGQVDNQPQHF. For the CDR3, the DNA is TGTGCCAGTCGCTTGGGACAGGTGGACAATCAGCCCCAGCATTTT.

The chain links TRBV12-3 or TRBV12-4 to TRBJ2-3; no reliable D call. CDR3 size: 13 residues. V shed 2 bases and J shed 0 bases, with 3 bases lying between them. The CDR3 region has the DNA TGTGCCAGCAGTTTACTTAGCACAGATACGCAGTATTTT. This encodes CASSLLSTDTQYF.

The genes are TRBV19 and TRBJ1-1; a weak D match, TRBD1 (5 bases). This CDR3 is 15 amino acids long. CDR1 is LNHDA, CDR2 SQIVND, per germline (reference sequence). Deletions cut 6 bases from V and 4 bases from J, with 18 bases between. CDR3 loop: CASRLSPGGGTEAFF. As DNA, the CDR3 is TGTGCCAGTAGATTAAGCCCGGGCGGGGGCACTGAAGCTTTCTTT.

This clone showed up just a few times. The rearrangement uses TRBV19 and TRBJ1-4, with 8 bases aligning to TRBD1. The length of the CDR3 is 14 residues. V trimming: 8 bases; J trimming: 8 bases; junction bases outside the gene matches: 10. Looked up from germline, CDR1 is LNHDA and CDR2 is SQIVND (reference sequence). CDR3 sequence reads: CASRMTGVAEKLFF. DNA of the CDR3: TGTGCCAGTCGGATGACAGGGGTGGCGGAAAAACTGTTTTTT.

This sequence joins TRBV5-1 and TRBJ2-2; D assignment may be TRBD1 or TRBD2 (6 bases each). Germline V gene lookup returns CDR1 SGHRS and CDR2 YFSETQ. V gave up 0 bases and J gave up 4 bases, with 13 bases separating them. CDR3 length: 16 amino acids. The CDR3 spells CASSLVGGSVTGELFF. The CDR3 DNA sequence: TGCGCCAGCAGCTTGGTGGGGGGCTCAGTCACCGGGGAGCTGTTTTTT.